This TCR beta chain was identified during a study of CD8+ T cells in alopecia areata. The sequencing template was cDNA reverse transcribed from extracted RNA. Profiled with immunoSEQ multiplex PCR; TCRdb holds only in-frame clones, not every one. The table records some 180,000 clones, approximately 53% of them present only once. The sample's treatment: oral pan-JAK inhibitor, 5-10 mg twice daily. The CDR3 consists of 16 residues. Trimming cost V 2 bases and J 6 bases; bases outside gene matches: 6. CDR1 SGDLS and CDR2 YYNGEE come from the germline V gene. The chain is built from TRBV9 and TRBJ2-1; 12 nucleotides match TRBD1. This specimen was CD8+ T cells sorted from blood, taken at week 24, from a patient treated with tofacitinib. The receptor's source is a human donor with alopecia areata. The CDR3 DNA reads as TGTGCCAGCAGCGTGGAGGGGACAGGGGGCCTCAATGAGCAGTTCTTC. Protein product: CASSVEGTGGLNEQFF. The full variable domain, its missing parts supplied by reference TRBV9 and TRBJ2-1, is DSGVTQTPKHLITATGQRVTLRCSPRSGDLSVYWYQQSLDQGLQFLIQYYNGEERAKGNILERFSAQQFPDLHSELNLSSLELGDSALYFCASSVEGTGGLNEQFFGPGTRLTVL.